This T cell receptor (beta chain) was observed in a study of T-cell memory formation after mild COVID-19. Overall study findings and caveats: CD4+ contracting clones were found mainly in CM and EM, and CD8+ ones in EMRA. Clones contracting day 15 to 85 were balanced CD4/CD8; later expanders leaned CD4+. Pre-infection memory harbored some responding clones, suggesting cross-reactive memory joined.

The CDR3 loop spans 13 amino acids. Trimming took off 0 bases at V and 3 bases at J, with 6 bases between the two ends. Germline values: CDR1 SGHAT, CDR2 FQNNGV. Constant-segment-primed 5'RACE gave TCR alpha and TCR beta cDNA libraries with sample barcodes and UMIs. TCRdb analysed the 5' RACE reads with MiXCR anew, one entry per CDR3 protein. This sample yields 350,000 to 450,000 distinct CDR3 sequences, of which 25% to 30% are seen a single time; approximately 12% belongs to the top ten. As concerns this clonotype: Its target is unknown.

The chain combines TRBV11-2 with TRBJ2-7; D ambiguous. This sequence originates from an adult woman who had mild COVID-19 (a few samples of this study predate the infection). Cell type and time point are not known. The sequenced sample consisted of PBMCs or a T cell subset sorted from them (not recorded which). The CDR3 loop reads CASSLDGDYEQYF. For the CDR3, the DNA is TGTGCCAGCAGCTTAGACGGCGACTACGAGCAGTACTTC.